These 10 T cell receptor beta chains share one sample of origin, sequenced in a study of cytomegalovirus exposure and HLA in healthy donors. Researchers ran the PCR with 60 Vbeta and 13 Jbeta primers. Assay used: immunoSEQ multiplex PCR; TCRdb lists only in-frame clones, some missing. The data contain about 130,000 clones, 80% of them seen just once; the ten biggest clones take up around 8.9%. Source material: PBMCs. These receptor sequences come from a man aged 30-40 years in good health and CMV-seropositive.

The rearrangement uses TRBV7-3 and TRBJ2-5; unclear D gene. Per the germline V gene, CDR1 is SGHTA and CDR2 is FQGTGA. V was trimmed by 1 base and J by 2 bases, leaving 5 bases between them. CDR3 length: 13 residues. CDR3 sequence (DNA): TGTGCCAGCAGCTTAATTCCACAAGAGACCCAGTACTTC. Its translation is CASSLIPQETQYF.

V gene TRBV5-1 combines with J gene TRBJ1-3; D is uncertain. The germline gives CDR1 SGHRS, CDR2 YFSETQ. The CDR3 spans 15 residues. Trimming pared 0 bases from V and 7 bases from J, leaving 14 bases between. The CDR3 loop reads CASSLVSEPGNTIYF. The CDR3 bases are TGCGCCAGCAGCTTGGTATCAGAACCGGGGAACACCATATATTTT.

This clone was seen a few times. The chain joins TRBV5-6 to TRBJ2-5, with D perhaps TRBD1 (6 bases). The V end lost 4 bases, the J end lost 1 base, and 14 bases lay between the germline ends. Per the germline V gene, CDR1 is SGHDT and CDR2 is YYEEEE. The CDR3 is 15 residues long. CDR3 DNA: TGTGCCAGCAGCCTGCAGGGACACCGCCAAGAGACCCAGTACTTC. Its translation: CASSLQGHRQETQYF.

The CDR3 region has the DNA TGCAGCGTCCCGGCGGCGGTTACTAACTATGGCTACACCTTC. Its protein product is CSVPAAVTNYGYTF. The V gene is TRBV29-1, the J gene TRBJ1-2; D unclear. V lost 6 bases to trimming and J lost 0 bases, with 14 bases between them. CDR3 length: 14 residues. From germline, CDR1 is SQVTM and CDR2 ANQGSEA.

This chain links TRBV10-3 with TRBJ1-5; D uncertain. Trimming pared 11 bases from V and 0 bases from J, leaving 14 bases between. The CDR3 has 14 amino acids. The germline gives CDR1 ENHRY, CDR2 SYGVKD. Here the CDR3 reads CASTSGNSNQPQHF. Here the CDR3 DNA reads TGTGCCTCAACGTCGGGGAATAGCAATCAGCCCCAGCATTTT.

V is TRBV11-3 and J is TRBJ2-7; possibly TRBD1 for D (7 bases). This CDR3 contains 14 residues. V gave up 3 bases and J gave up 1 base, with 10 bases separating them. Germline assignment: CDR1 SGHNT and CDR2 YENEEA. The CDR3 sequence: CASSLGGQSYEQYF. The CDR3 region has the DNA TGTGCCAGCAGCTTGGGGGGACAGTCCTACGAGCAGTACTTC.

This chain links TRBV19 with TRBJ1-6; TRBD1 matches at 7 bases. Germline V gives CDR1 LNHDA, CDR2 SQIVND (reference sequence). V gave up 10 bases and J gave up 5 bases; unmatched junction bases: 11. This CDR3 has 15 residues. In nucleotides, the CDR3 is TGTGCCACCCTCCCGAGGACAGGAGATAATTCACCCCTCCACTTT. Translated: CATLPRTGDNSPLHF.

On this clone: A read error may explain this, as a much larger clone is one base away. The CDR3 region has the DNA TGTGCCAGCAGCCCCCGGGACAGTACCTACGAGCAGTACTTC. It specifies CASSPRDSTYEQYF. The V call is TRBV11-2, the J call TRBJ2-7, with TRBD1 matching over 7 bases. The CDR3 length is 14 residues. J was trimmed by 2 bases and V by 5 bases; bases with no gene match: 6. CDR1 is SGHAT, CDR2 FQNNGV, per germline.

This clone was counted once. This chain links TRBV2 with TRBJ1-5; possible D gene TRBD1, 6 bases. Trimming left V 6 bases short and J 0 bases short, with 12 bases between. The CDR3 contains 15 residues. Germline CDR1 is SNHLY and CDR2 is FYNNEI. CDR3 in DNA: TGTGCCAGCAGGTTGGACAGCTATAGCAATCAGCCCCAGCATTTT. Its translation: CASRLDSYSNQPQHF.

This rearrangement joins TRBV7-9 to TRBJ2-2; D might be TRBD1 (6 bases). The CDR3 has 17 residues. CDR1 SEHNR and CDR2 FQNEAQ come from the germline V gene (reference sequence). V was pared by 1 base and J by 4 bases, with 16 bases between. CDR3 in amino acids: CASSLGGPLSFTGELFF. The CDR3 DNA sequence: TGTGCCAGCAGCTTAGGGGGGCCCCTTTCGTTCACCGGGGAGCTGTTTTTT.